This T cell receptor (beta chain) was sequenced for a study of blood T cell repertoires in COVID-19. Per the original data handling: Reference gene primer amplification in the assay estimated nucleated cell counts. TCRdb's table, derived via immunoSEQ multiplex PCR, lists solely in-frame clones and lacks some. V, J and clone size derive from that table, while D and trimming were established from the DNA sequence. The sample carries about 300,000 clones, approximately 88% recorded once. Germline V lookup: CDR1 SGHTA, CDR2 FQGNSA. The germline V and J ends were trimmed by 4 bases and 7 bases, with 11 bases remaining between them. The CDR3 has 12 amino acids.

The chain combines TRBV7-2 with TRBJ2-7; no clear D gene. Material: peripheral blood. The TCR comes from a man aged 18-30 years with active or convalescent COVID-19. The CDR3 reads CASSSNFWEQYF. In DNA form, the CDR3 reads TGTGCCAGCAGCTCGAACTTCTGGGAGCAGTACTTC.